This T cell receptor (beta chain) was identified during a study of response to subunit inactivated influenza vaccine. The study, taken as a whole, reports: The authors proposed limited new T cell recruitment per seasonal influenza vaccination.

The germline V gene encodes CDR1 MNHEY and CDR2 SMNVEV (reference sequence). This CDR3 contains 16 residues. The ends were cut back, 4 bases at V and 0 bases at J, with 15 bases in the middle. One entry per CDR3 protein, called by TCRdb with MiXCR from the RT-PCR reads. Here the sample spans hundreds of thousands of distinct CDR3 sequences, more than 15% being singletons. A word on this clonotype: The antigen remains unidentified.

Material: CD4+ T cells sorted from PBMCs, obtained less than 25 months after vaccination. The chain has TRBV27 and TRBJ1-1; perhaps TRBD1 as D (6 bases). This receptor was identified in a man between 50 and 69 years old who received an inactivated influenza vaccine. CDR3 bases: TGTGCCAGCAGTTGGGGGCCTGGCCTAATGAACACTGAAGCTTTCTTT. It translates to CASSWGPGLMNTEAFF.